The clone carrying this T cell receptor beta chain has just a few counts. Its antigen is still unknown. Trimming at V came to 5 bases and at J to 5 bases, leaving 10 bases not matched to a gene. This CDR3 spans 15 amino acids. The V gene's germline CDR1 is SGHDT and CDR2 YYEEEE. These data come from a study of T cell repertoires in cytomegalovirus infection. General study points: The ex vivo response was dominated by HLA-C-restricted CMV-specific TCR beta clonotypes. Adding up the frequency of public TCR beta families identified people who carried CMV plus the relevant HLA.

TCRdb ran MiXCR on the reads and lists one entry per CDR3 protein. The sample includes 150,000 to 200,000 distinct CDR3 sequences, about 21% of them seen just once. The rearrangement uses TRBV5-6 and TRBJ2-7, with TRBD2 matching over 10 bases. Sequences were obtained from PBMCs. The sequence was collected from a human donor in good health (CMV status not recorded). Some clones in this sample may be carry-over from other donors' samples. The DNA of the CDR3 is TGTGCCAGCAGGGGATCTAGCGGGAGCCGAAACGAGCAGTACTTC. Its protein is CASRGSSGSRNEQYF.